These 4 T cell receptor beta chains came from one sample sequenced in a study of early T cells in non-severe SARS-CoV-2 infection. MiXCR was run by TCRdb on the 5' RACE reads, yielding one entry per CDR3 protein. The profile shows around 64,000 distinct CDR3 sequences, roughly 10% of them singletons. The sample comprised whole blood. The source is an adult who was a healthcare worker with PCR-confirmed SARS-CoV-2 infection or an uninfected control (not recorded which).

The V and J genes are TRBV28 and TRBJ2-7, with D perhaps TRBD2 (5 bases). This CDR3 is 12 amino acids long. V lost 3 bases, J lost 4 bases, and 7 bases lay in between. Per the germline V gene, CDR1 is MDHEN and CDR2 is SYDVKM. This CDR3 is CASSLRDYEQYF. Here the CDR3 DNA reads TGTGCCAGCAGTTTGAGGGATTACGAGCAGTACTTC.

This clonotype was counted between two and nine times. The chain links TRBV10-2 to TRBJ2-7; D is perhaps TRBD2 (5 bases). Deletions cut 5 bases from V and 7 bases from J, with 9 bases between. There are 11 residues in the CDR3. Germline CDR1 reads WSHSY; CDR2 reads SAAADI. The CDR3 region is CASSPSGEQYF. The CDR3 DNA is TGCGCCAGCAGTCCTTCGGGGGAGCAGTACTTC.

The sample holds a few counts of this clonotype. The rearrangement joins TRBV7-6 to TRBJ2-6, with TRBD1 identical over 7 bases. With 6 bases clipped from V and 0 bases from J, the junction kept 11 bases outside the gene matches. The CDR3 runs to 18 residues. In germline, CDR1 is SGHVS, CDR2 FNYEAQ. The CDR3 is CASRQGRGNVSGANVLTF. Here the CDR3 DNA reads TGTGCCAGCAGGCAGGGCAGGGGGAACGTCTCTGGGGCCAACGTCCTGACTTTC.

The genes are TRBV28 and TRBJ2-3; no firm D call. The CDR3 loop spans 15 amino acids. V was pared by 5 bases and J by 1 base, with 13 bases between. Germline CDR1 MDHEN, CDR2 SYDVKM. The CDR3 loop is CASSPQKAGTDTQYF. CDR3 in DNA: TGTGCCAGCAGTCCGCAGAAAGCTGGCACAGATACGCAGTATTTT. Together with reference TRBV28 and TRBJ2-3, the CDR3 gives the full variable domain: DVKVTQSSRYLVKRTGEKVFLECVQDMDHENMFWYRQDPGLGLRLIYFSYDVKMKEKGDIPEGYSVSREKKERFSLILESASTNQTSMYLCASSPQKAGTDTQYFGPGTRLTVL.